This T cell receptor beta chain originates from a study of identifying expanded T cells in peripheral blood. Trimming removed 7 bases at V and 0 bases at J, with 15 bases between. In germline, CDR1 is WSHSY, CDR2 SAAADI. This CDR3 region has 15 residues. Some clones are missing from TCRdb's copy, which holds only in-frame ones; the method was immunoSEQ multiplex PCR. This sample carries 70,000 or so clones, around 90% of them seen once, and the ten largest clones take over 2.5%. Material: blood. This chain links TRBV10-2 with TRBJ1-1; no reliable D call. This sequence was found in a person between 18 and 75 years old in good health. Written as DNA, the CDR3 is TGCGCCAGCACCAATAGCGGCAGAATGAACACTGAAGCTTTCTTT. Translating gives CASTNSGRMNTEAFF.